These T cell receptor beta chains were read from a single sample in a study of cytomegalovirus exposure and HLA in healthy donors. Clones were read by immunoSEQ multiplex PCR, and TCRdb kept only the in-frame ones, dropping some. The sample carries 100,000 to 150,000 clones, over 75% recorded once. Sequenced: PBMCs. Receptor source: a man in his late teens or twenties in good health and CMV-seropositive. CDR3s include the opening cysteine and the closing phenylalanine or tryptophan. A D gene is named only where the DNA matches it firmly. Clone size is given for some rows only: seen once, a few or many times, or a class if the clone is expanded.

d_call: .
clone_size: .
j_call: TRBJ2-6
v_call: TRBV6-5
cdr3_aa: CASSAGVTGANVLTF
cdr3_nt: TGTGCCAGCAGCGCAGGGGTTACTGGGGCCAACGTCCTGACTTTC

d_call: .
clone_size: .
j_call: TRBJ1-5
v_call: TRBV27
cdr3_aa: CASSPGIYSNQPQHF
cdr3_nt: TGTGCCAGCAGTCCGGGAATCTATAGCAATCAGCCCCAGCATTTT

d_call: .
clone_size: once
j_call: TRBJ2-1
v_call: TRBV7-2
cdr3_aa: CASSFYQAEQFF
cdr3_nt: TGTGCCAGCAGCTTTTATCAGGCTGAGCAGTTCTTC

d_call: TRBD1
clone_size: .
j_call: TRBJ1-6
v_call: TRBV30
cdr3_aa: CAWSKPGQAVTSSYNSPLHF
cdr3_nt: TGTGCCTGGAGCAAGCCAGGACAGGCTGTGACCAGCTCCTATAATTCACCCCTCCACTTT

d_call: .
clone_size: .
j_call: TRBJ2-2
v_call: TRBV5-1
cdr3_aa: CASSFGHPNTGELFF
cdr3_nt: TGCGCCAGCAGCTTTGGACACCCAAACACCGGGGAGCTGTTTTTT

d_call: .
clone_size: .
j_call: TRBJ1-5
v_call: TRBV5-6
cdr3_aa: CASSLGTVGQPQHF
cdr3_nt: TGTGCCAGCAGCTTAGGTACAGTGGGTCAGCCCCAGCATTTT

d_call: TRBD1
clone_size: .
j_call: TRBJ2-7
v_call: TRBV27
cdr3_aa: CASSPSVRGLGQGAYEQYF
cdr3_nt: TGTGCCAGCAGTCCAAGTGTCAGGGGTTTGGGACAGGGGGCCTACGAGCAGTACTTC

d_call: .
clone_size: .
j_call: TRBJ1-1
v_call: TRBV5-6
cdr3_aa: CASSVGQYNTEAFF
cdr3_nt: TGTGCCAGCAGCGTCGGACAGTATAACACTGAAGCTTTCTTT

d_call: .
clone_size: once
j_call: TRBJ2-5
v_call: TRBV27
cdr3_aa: CASSFSSRGRETQYF
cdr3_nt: TGTGCCAGCAGTTTTTCATCCAGGGGTAGAGAGACCCAGTACTTC

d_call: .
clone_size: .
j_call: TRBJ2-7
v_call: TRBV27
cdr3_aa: CASSLRGYSYEQYF
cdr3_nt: TGTGCCAGCAGTTTAAGGGGATACTCCTACGAGCAGTACTTC

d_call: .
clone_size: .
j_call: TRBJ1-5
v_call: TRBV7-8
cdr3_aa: CASSLALSSNQPQHF
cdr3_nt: TGTGCCAGCAGCTTAGCTCTGAGTAGCAATCAGCCCCAGCATTTT

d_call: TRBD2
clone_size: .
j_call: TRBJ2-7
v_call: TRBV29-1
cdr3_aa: CSVQGLAGTYEQYF
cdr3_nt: TGCAGCGTGCAGGGACTAGCGGGAACCTACGAGCAGTACTTC

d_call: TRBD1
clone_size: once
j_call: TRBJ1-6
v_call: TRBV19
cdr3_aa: CASSMRGGQGSSPLHF
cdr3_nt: TGTGCCAGTAGTATGAGGGGTGGACAGGGGAGTTCACCCCTCCACTTT

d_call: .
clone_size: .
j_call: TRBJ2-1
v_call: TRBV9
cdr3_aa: CASSAGAPSYNEQFF
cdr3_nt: TGTGCCAGCAGCGCAGGTGCCCCTTCCTACAATGAGCAGTTCTTC

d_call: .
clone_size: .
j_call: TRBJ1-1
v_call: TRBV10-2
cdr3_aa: CASSDSGDEAFF
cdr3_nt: TGCGCCAGCAGTGATAGCGGAGATGAAGCTTTCTTT

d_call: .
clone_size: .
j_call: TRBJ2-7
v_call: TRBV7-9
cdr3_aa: CASSLRVSYEQYF
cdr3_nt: TGTGCCAGCAGCCTGCGGGTGTCCTACGAGCAGTACTTC

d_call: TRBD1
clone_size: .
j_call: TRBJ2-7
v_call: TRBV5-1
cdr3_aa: CASSLGTGDDEQYF
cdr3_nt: TGCGCCAGCAGCCTAGGGACAGGTGACGACGAGCAGTACTTC

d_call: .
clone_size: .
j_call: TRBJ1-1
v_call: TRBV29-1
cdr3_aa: CSVEAADVNTEAFF
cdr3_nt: TGCAGCGTTGAGGCAGCGGACGTCAACACTGAAGCTTTCTTT

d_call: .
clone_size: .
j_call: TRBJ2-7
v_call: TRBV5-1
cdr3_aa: CASSLPAGGFYEQYF
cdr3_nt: TGCGCCAGCAGCTTGCCCGCCGGAGGATTCTACGAGCAGTACTTC

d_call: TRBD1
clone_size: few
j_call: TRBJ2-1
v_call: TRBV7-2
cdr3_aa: CASSNRGRENNEQFF
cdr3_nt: TGTGCCAGCAGCAACAGGGGTAGGGAGAACAATGAGCAGTTCTTC

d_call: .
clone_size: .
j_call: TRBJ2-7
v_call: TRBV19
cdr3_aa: CASSIAIARIYEQYF
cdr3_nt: TGTGCCAGTAGTATAGCAATAGCTAGAATTTACGAGCAGTACTTC

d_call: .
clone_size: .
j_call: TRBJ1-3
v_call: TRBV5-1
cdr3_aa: CASSLDTMAGNTIYF
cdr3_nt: TGCGCCAGCAGCTTAGATACCATGGCAGGAAACACCATATATTTT

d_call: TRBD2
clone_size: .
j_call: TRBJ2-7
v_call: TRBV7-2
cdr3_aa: CASSLSPLAGGFYEQYF
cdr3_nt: TGTGCCAGCAGCTTATCGCCACTAGCGGGGGGGTTCTACGAGCAGTACTTC

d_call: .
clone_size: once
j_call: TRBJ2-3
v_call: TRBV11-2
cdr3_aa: CASSLQGDTDTQYF
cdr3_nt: TGTGCCAGCAGCTTACAAGGGGACACAGATACGCAGTATTTT

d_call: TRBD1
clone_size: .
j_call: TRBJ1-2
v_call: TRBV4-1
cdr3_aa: CASSQAPTGNYGYTF
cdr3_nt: TGCGCCAGCAGCCAAGCTCCGACAGGGAACTATGGCTACACCTTC

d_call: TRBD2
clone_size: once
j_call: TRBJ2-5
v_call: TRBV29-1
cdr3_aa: CSVEDPVVLAGGRVTQYF
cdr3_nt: TGCAGCGTTGAAGATCCCGTGGTACTAGCGGGGGGGCGTGTGACCCAGTACTTC

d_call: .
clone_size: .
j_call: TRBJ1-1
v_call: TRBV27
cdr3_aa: CASSSNSNTEAFF
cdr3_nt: TGTGCCAGCAGTTCAAATTCGAACACTGAAGCTTTCTTT

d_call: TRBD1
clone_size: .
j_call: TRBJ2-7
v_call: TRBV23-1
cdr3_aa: CASSHTGTGDPLEQYF
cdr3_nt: TGCGCCAGCAGTCATACCGGGACAGGGGACCCTTTGGAGCAGTACTTC

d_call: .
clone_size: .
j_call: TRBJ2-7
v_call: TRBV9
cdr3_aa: CASSDRYEQYF
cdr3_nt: TGTGCCAGCAGCGATCGCTACGAGCAGTACTTC

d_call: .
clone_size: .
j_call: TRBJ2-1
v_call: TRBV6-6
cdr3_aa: CASRPGGRSYNEQFF
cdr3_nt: TGTGCCAGCAGACCCGGGGGACGGAGCTACAATGAGCAGTTCTTC

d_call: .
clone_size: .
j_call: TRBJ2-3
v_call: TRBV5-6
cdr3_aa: CASSSLQSTDTQYF
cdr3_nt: TGTGCCAGCAGCTCCCTACAGAGCACAGATACGCAGTATTTT

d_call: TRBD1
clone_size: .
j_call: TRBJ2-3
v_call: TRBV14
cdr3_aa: CASSQEPWDSLGVTDTQYF
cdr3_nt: TGTGCCAGCAGCCAAGAGCCGTGGGACAGCCTTGGCGTGACAGATACGCAGTATTTT

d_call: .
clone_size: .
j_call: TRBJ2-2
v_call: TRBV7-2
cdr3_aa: CASSYQSGELFF
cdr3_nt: TGTGCCAGCAGCTACCAGTCCGGGGAGCTGTTTTTT